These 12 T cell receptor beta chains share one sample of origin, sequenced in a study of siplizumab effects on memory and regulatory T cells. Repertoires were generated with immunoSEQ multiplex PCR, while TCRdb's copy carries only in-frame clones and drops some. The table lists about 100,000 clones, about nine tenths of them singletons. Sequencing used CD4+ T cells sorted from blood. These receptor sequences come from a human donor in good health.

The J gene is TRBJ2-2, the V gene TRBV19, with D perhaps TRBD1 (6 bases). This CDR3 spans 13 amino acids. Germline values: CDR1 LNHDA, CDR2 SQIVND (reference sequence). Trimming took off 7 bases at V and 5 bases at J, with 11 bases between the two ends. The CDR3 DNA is TGTGCCAGTACGACAGGCCGGACCGGGGAGCTGTTTTTT. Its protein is CASTTGRTGELFF.

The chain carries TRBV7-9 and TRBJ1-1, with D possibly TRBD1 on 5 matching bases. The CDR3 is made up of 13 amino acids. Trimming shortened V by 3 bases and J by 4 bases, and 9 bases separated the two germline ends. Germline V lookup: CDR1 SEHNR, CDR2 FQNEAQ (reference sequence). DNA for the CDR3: TGTGCCAGCAGCTTTCGGAGGGGCACTGAAGCTTTCTTT. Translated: CASSFRRGTEAFF.

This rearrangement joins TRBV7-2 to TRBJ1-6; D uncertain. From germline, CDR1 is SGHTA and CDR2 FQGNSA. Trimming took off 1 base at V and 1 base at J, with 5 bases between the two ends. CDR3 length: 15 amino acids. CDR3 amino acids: CASSLGVSYNSPLHF. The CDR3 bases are TGTGCCAGCAGCTTAGGGGTATCCTATAATTCACCCCTCCACTTT.

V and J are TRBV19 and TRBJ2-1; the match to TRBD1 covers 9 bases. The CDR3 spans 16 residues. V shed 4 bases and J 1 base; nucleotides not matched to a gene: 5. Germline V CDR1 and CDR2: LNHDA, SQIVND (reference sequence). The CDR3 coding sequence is TGTGCCAGTAGTAGGGACAGGGCCACGTCCTACAATGAGCAGTTCTTC. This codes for CASSRDRATSYNEQFF.

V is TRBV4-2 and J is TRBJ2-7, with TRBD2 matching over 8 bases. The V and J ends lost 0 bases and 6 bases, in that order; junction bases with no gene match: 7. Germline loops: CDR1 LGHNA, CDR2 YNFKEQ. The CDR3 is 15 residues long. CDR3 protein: CASSQEGTSGGEQYF. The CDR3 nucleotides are TGTGCCAGCAGCCAAGAAGGTACTAGCGGCGGCGAGCAGTACTTC.

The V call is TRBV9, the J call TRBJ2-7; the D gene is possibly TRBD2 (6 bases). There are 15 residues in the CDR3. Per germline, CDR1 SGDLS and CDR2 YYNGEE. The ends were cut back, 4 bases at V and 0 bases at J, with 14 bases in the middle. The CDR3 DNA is TGTGCCAGCAGCCCGGGGGACGGAATCTCCTACGAGCAGTACTTC. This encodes CASSPGDGISYEQYF.

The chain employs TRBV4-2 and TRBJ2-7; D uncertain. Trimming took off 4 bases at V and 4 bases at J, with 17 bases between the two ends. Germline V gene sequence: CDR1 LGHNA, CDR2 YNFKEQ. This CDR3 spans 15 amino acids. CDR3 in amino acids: CASSPGSALFYEQYF. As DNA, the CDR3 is TGTGCCAGCAGCCCCGGGTCGGCCCTCTTTTACGAGCAGTACTTC.

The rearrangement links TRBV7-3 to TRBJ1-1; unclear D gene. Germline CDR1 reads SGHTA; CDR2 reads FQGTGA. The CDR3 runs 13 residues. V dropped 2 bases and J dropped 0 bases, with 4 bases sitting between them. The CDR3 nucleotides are TGTGCCAGCAGCTTACTGGTGAACACTGAAGCTTTCTTT. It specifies CASSLLVNTEAFF. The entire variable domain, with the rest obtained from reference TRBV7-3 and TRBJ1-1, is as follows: GAGVSQTPSNKVTEKGKYVELRCDPISGHTALYWYRQSLGQGPEFLIYFQGTGAADDSGLPNDRFFAVRPEGSVSTLKIQRTERGDSAVYLCASSLLVNTEAFFGQGTRLTVV.

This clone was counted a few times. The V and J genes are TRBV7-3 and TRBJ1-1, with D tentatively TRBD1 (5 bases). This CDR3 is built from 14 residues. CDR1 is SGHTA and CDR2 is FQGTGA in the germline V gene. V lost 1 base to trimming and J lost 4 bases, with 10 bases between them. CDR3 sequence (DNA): TGTGCCAGCAGCTTAAAGGCAGGGACCACTGAAGCTTTCTTT. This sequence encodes CASSLKAGTTEAFF.

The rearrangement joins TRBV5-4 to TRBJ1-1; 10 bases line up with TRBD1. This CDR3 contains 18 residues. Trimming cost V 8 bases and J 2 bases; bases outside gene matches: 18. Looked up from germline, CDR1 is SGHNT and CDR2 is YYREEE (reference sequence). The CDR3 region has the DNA TGTGCCAGTATGAAGCAGCCGGGACAGGGGATGGGTAACACTGAAGCTTTCTTT. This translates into CASMKQPGQGMGNTEAFF. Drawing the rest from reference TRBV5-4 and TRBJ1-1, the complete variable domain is ETGVTQSPTHLIKTRGQQVTLRCSSQSGHNTVSWYQQALGQGPQFIFQYYREEENGRGNFPPRFSGLQFPNYSSELNVNALELDDSALYLCASMKQPGQGMGNTEAFFGQGTRLTVV.

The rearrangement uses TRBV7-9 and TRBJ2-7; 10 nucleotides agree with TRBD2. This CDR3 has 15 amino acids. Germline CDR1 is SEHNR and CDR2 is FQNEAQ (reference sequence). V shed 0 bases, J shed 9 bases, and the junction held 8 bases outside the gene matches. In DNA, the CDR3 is TGTGCCAGCAGCTTAGCGTCGGGACTAGCGCCGTGGCAGTACTTC. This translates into CASSLASGLAPWQYF.

CDR3 DNA: TGTGCCAGTAGTACACACAGGGGAAGCCAGCCCCAGCATTTT. Its protein is CASSTHRGSQPQHF. The chain uses TRBV19 and TRBJ1-5; TRBD1 matches 7 bases. This CDR3 spans 14 amino acids. The trim removed 4 bases at V and 7 bases at J, leaving 7 bases unmatched. The germline V gene has CDR1 LNHDA and CDR2 SQIVND (reference sequence).